The 28 T cell receptor beta chains presented below share a single source sample, sequenced in a study of T cell clonotyping in hematopoietic cell transplantation. The method was immunoSEQ multiplex PCR; TCRdb's version includes in-frame clones alone and lacks a portion of them. Here the sample spans some 14,000 clones, 70% to 90% being singletons. The source material was PBMCs, sampled 100 days after allogeneic stem cell transplant. The receptor set was obtained from a male patient aged 50 to 60 who had an allogeneic stem cell transplant from an unrelated donor, so T cells may come from the graft donor. Some clones in this sample may be carry-over from other donors' samples.

The chain combines TRBV29-1 with TRBJ2-5; possibly TRBD1 for D (6 bases). Germline CDR1 reads SQVTM; CDR2 reads ANQGSEA. Trimming took off 6 bases at V and 8 bases at J, with 22 bases between the two ends. The CDR3 totals 14 residues. CDR3 nucleotide sequence: TGCAGCGTAGAAAACAGGGATCGCGGTTTAACCCAGTACTTC. This encodes CSVENRDRGLTQYF.

This sequence joins TRBV4-1 and TRBJ2-1; 7 bases align to TRBD1. From germline, CDR1 is MGHRA and CDR2 YSYEKL. The CDR3 totals 16 residues. V lost 0 bases and J lost 5; bases outside the gene matches: 7. The CDR3 spells CASSQDRTGRNNEQFF. CDR3 nucleotides: TGCGCCAGCAGCCAAGATCGGACAGGTAGGAACAATGAGCAGTTCTTC.

The rearrangement uses TRBV6-5 and TRBJ2-3; weak D call: TRBD2 (6 bases). CDR1 is MNHEY, CDR2 SVGAGI, per germline. Trimming cost V 4 bases and J 4 bases, with 18 bases left between them. The CDR3 has 16 residues. The CDR3 loop reads CASSSMGLLGADTQYF. The CDR3 nucleotides read TGTGCCAGCAGTTCCATGGGACTTTTAGGGGCAGATACGCAGTATTTT.

V gene TRBV6-5 combines with J gene TRBJ2-7; no clear D gene. The CDR3 covers 10 residues. With 6 bases removed from V and 4 bases from J, the gap between germline ends came to 4 bases. Germline CDR1 MNHEY, CDR2 SVGAGI. The CDR3 region has the DNA TGTGCCAGCAGGGATTACGAGCAGTACTTC. Translation: CASRDYEQYF.

This rearrangement joins TRBV5-6 to TRBJ2-7, with unresolved D. The V and J ends lost 0 bases and 1 base respectively, with 11 bases between them. CDR1 and CDR2 (germline): SGHDT, YYEEEE. This CDR3 contains 15 residues. The CDR3 here is CASSLGPQESYEQYF. CDR3 DNA: TGTGCCAGCAGCTTGGGCCCTCAGGAGTCCTACGAGCAGTACTTC.

The rearrangement uses TRBV18 and TRBJ2-7; D unclear. The CDR3 extends over 13 amino acids. V shed 4 bases and J shed 2 bases, with 9 bases lying between them. CDR1 and CDR2 (germline): KGHSH, LQKENI. CDR3 loop: CASSLGDTYEQYF. DNA of the CDR3: TGTGCCAGCTCACTTGGGGATACCTACGAGCAGTACTTC.

The rearrangement links TRBV19 to TRBJ1-1; tentative D call: TRBD1 (6 bases). V was shortened by 2 bases and J by 4 bases, with 11 bases between the two germline ends. CDR1 and CDR2 (germline): LNHDA, SQIVND (reference sequence). The length of the CDR3 is 14 residues. In DNA, the CDR3 is TGTGCCAGTAGTATAACAGGGATGGGCACTGAAGCTTTCTTT. Its protein product is CASSITGMGTEAFF.

This clone is medium-sized in the sample. The genes are TRBV6-1 and TRBJ1-1; no reliable D call. CDR1 is MNHNS and CDR2 is SASEGT in the germline V gene. Deletions cut 8 bases from V and 4 bases from J, with 14 bases between. This CDR3 region has 13 residues. CDR3 nucleotide sequence: TGTGCCAGCTCCCTGGAGCTGAGCACTGAAGCTTTCTTT. Encoded protein: CASSLELSTEAFF.

The chain links TRBV19 to TRBJ1-3; D not certain. This CDR3 has 16 residues. The germline V gene encodes CDR1 LNHDA and CDR2 SQIVND (reference sequence). V lost 6 bases to trimming and J lost 0 bases, with 15 bases between them. The chain's CDR3 is CASRTLDDLSGNTIYF. The DNA of the CDR3 is TGTGCCAGTAGAACCTTGGACGACCTCTCTGGAAACACCATATATTTT.

This clone was observed a single time. This rearrangement joins TRBV19 to TRBJ1-2, with 7 bases fitting TRBD1. This CDR3 spans 15 amino acids. The V and J ends lost 1 base and 5 bases, in that order; junction bases with no gene match: 7. CDR1 is LNHDA and CDR2 is SQIVND in the germline V gene (reference sequence). Here the CDR3 reads CASSIGQGLGYGYTF. In DNA, the CDR3 is TGTGCCAGTAGTATAGGACAGGGCCTTGGATATGGCTACACCTTC.

A few counts support this clone. This rearrangement joins TRBV21-1 to TRBJ2-6; the DNA was not compared with TRBD1, the D call given in the table. TRBV21-1 is labeled a pseudogene. The CDR3 length is 18 residues. CDR3 loop: CASSTGVGARLAANVLTF. Here the CDR3 DNA reads TGTGCCAGTTCTACGGGTGTGGGGGCGCGGCTTGCGGCCAACGTCCTGACTTTC.

The chain employs TRBV28 and TRBJ1-1, with D hard to call. Germline V gives CDR1 MDHEN, CDR2 SYDVKM. The CDR3 contains 13 residues. The germline V and J ends were trimmed by 8 bases and 1 base, with 11 bases remaining between them. The CDR3 DNA follows: TGTGCCAGCGGTGGACGGAAGAACACTGAAGCTTTCTTT. Its translation is CASGGRKNTEAFF.

The chain carries TRBV18 and TRBJ2-3; D remains unclear. Trimming removed 0 bases from V and 2 bases from J, with 3 bases in between. This CDR3 comprises 13 residues. Germline V CDR1 and CDR2: KGHSH, LQKENI. The CDR3 region is CASSPPSTDTQYF. CDR3 nucleotides: TGTGCCAGCTCACCACCGTCCACAGATACGCAGTATTTT.

The V gene is TRBV25-1, the J gene TRBJ2-7; 8 bases align to TRBD2. This CDR3 is 15 amino acids long. The V gene end was trimmed by 3 bases and the J gene end by 7 bases; junction bases not matched to a gene: 11. Germline lookup yields CDR1 MGHDK and CDR2 SYGVNS. CDR3 region: CASSDPGGARWEQYF. The CDR3 DNA sequence: TGTGCCAGCAGTGACCCCGGGGGGGCGAGGTGGGAGCAGTACTTC.

The rearrangement joins TRBV6-6 to TRBJ1-1, with 7 bases matching TRBD1. From germline, CDR1 is MNHNY and CDR2 SVGAGI (reference sequence). V was clipped by 7 bases and J by 4 bases; unmatched bases: 3. This CDR3 comprises 12 residues. The CDR3 reads CASKQGGTEAFF. CDR3 sequence (DNA): TGTGCCAGCAAGCAGGGGGGCACTGAAGCTTTCTTT.

The V gene is TRBV5-1, the J gene TRBJ1-4; the D is unclear. Per the germline V gene, CDR1 is SGHRS and CDR2 is YFSETQ. This CDR3 has 15 residues. Trimming removed 9 bases at V and 0 bases at J, with 15 bases between. The CDR3 loop is CATRAWGATNEKLFF. CDR3 coding DNA: TGCGCCACCAGAGCGTGGGGAGCAACTAATGAAAAACTGTTTTTT.

This chain joins TRBV4-3 and TRBJ2-2; 12 nucleotides line up with TRBD2. Trimming removed 0 bases from V and 3 bases from J; junction bases left unmatched: 11. Germline V gene data show CDR1 as LGHNA and CDR2 as YSLEER. The CDR3 has 20 amino acids. CDR3 DNA sequence: TGCGCCAGCAGCCAAGAAATCTGGCTAGCGGGGGGGCACGACACCGGGGAGCTGTTTTTT. Translation: CASSQEIWLAGGHDTGELFF.

This chain links TRBV10-3 with TRBJ2-3, with D unclear. V shed 3 bases and J shed 10 bases, with 17 bases lying between them. Germline CDR1 reads ENHRY; CDR2 reads SYGVKD. The CDR3 runs to 14 residues. CDR3 DNA sequence: TGTGCCATCAGTGAAGGAGCGTCGAAGGGTCCGCAGTATTTT. This codes for CAISEGASKGPQYF.

The chain uses TRBV11-3 and TRBJ2-3; 8 bases map to TRBD2. Per germline, CDR1 SGHNT and CDR2 YENEEA. The V segment lost 5 bases and the J segment 1 base; nucleotides outside the gene matches: 5. CDR3 length: 15 amino acids. The CDR3, as DNA: TGTGCCAGCAGCCCCGGGGGGGCCGGCACAGATACGCAGTATTTT. This sequence encodes CASSPGGAGTDTQYF.

CDR3 DNA sequence: TGTGCCTGGAGTGTCGACAAGAGAAACACTGAAGCTTTCTTT. Translation: CAWSVDKRNTEAFF. This rearrangement joins TRBV30 to TRBJ1-1, with no clear D. V was shortened by 0 bases and J by 2 bases, with 10 bases between the two germline ends. Looked up from germline, CDR1 is GTSNPN and CDR2 is SVGIG (reference sequence). The CDR3 has 14 amino acids.

The gene calls are TRBV30 and TRBJ1-6, with D perhaps matching TRBD1 (5 bases). This CDR3 spans 14 amino acids. V lost 1 base, J lost 13 bases, and 17 bases lay in between. Germline V lookup: CDR1 GTSNPN, CDR2 SVGIG (reference sequence). The CDR3 loop is CAWSGGMDRHPLHF. CDR3 nucleotide sequence: TGTGCCTGGAGTGGGGGGATGGACCGTCACCCCCTCCACTTT.

The chain combines TRBV30 with TRBJ2-3; TRBD2 aligns across 12 bases. V was pared by 5 bases and J by 3 bases, with 12 bases of the junction left unmatched. The length of the CDR3 is 17 residues. Germline CDR1 GTSNPN, CDR2 SVGIG (reference sequence). For the CDR3, the DNA is TGTGCCTGGGGATCTGGGCTAGCGGGGGGGATTACAGATACGCAGTATTTT. Amino acids: CAWGSGLAGGITDTQYF.

This clone has only one observation. This rearrangement joins TRBV2 to TRBJ1-1, with a tentative D call TRBD1 (5 bases). Trimming pared 0 bases from V and 1 base from J, leaving 9 bases between. Germline V gives CDR1 SNHLY, CDR2 FYNNEI. The CDR3 has 15 amino acids. CDR3 sequence (DNA): TGTGCCAGCAGTGAAGCGCTTGGGGGGAACACTGAAGCTTTCTTT. This codes for CASSEALGGNTEAFF.

The chain combines TRBV5-3 with TRBJ1-1; 8 nucleotides line up with TRBD1. TRBV5-3 is known as an ORF, though its function is uncertain. Trimming took 4 bases from V and 2 from J; bases not matched to a gene: 4. This CDR3 region has 14 residues. The CDR3 sequence: CARSTDRGNTEAFF. CDR3 coding DNA: TGTGCCAGAAGCACCGACAGGGGTAACACTGAAGCTTTCTTT.

The CDR3 DNA sequence: TGTGCCAGTAGTATTATAGCGGGGAACTCCTACGAGCAGTACTTC. It translates to CASSIIAGNSYEQYF. V is TRBV19 and J is TRBJ2-7, with 8 bases that match TRBD2. The CDR3 is made up of 15 amino acids. CDR1 and CDR2 (germline): LNHDA, SQIVND (reference sequence). J gave up 0 bases and V 3 bases, and 4 bases lay outside the gene matches.

The chain combines TRBV30 with TRBJ1-3; no reliable D call. Deletions cut 0 bases from V and 6 bases from J, with 6 bases between. The germline gives CDR1 GTSNPN, CDR2 SVGIG (reference sequence). CDR3 length: 12 residues. The CDR3: CAWSVNLNTIYF. CDR3 nucleotides: TGTGCCTGGAGTGTTAACCTAAACACCATATATTTT.

This clone was detected a few times. The chain joins TRBV27 to TRBJ1-6, with TRBD1 matching 9 bases. The length of the CDR3 is 16 residues. J lost 3 bases, V lost 3 bases, and 3 bases had no gene match. Germline V gives CDR1 MNHEY, CDR2 SMNVEV (reference sequence). The CDR3 spells CASSFRTGVYNSPLHF. CDR3 in DNA: TGTGCCAGCAGTTTCAGGACAGGGGTCTATAATTCACCCCTCCACTTT.

This clone showed up just once. The chain employs TRBV13 and TRBJ1-1, with TRBD1 matching over 8 bases. Trimming cost V 6 bases and J 10 bases; bases outside gene matches: 10. The CDR3 spans 13 residues. Germline-derived CDR1 and CDR2 are PRHDT and FYEKMQ (reference sequence). The CDR3 here is CASSQGAWTVAFF. The CDR3 nucleotides read TGTGCCAGCAGTCAGGGGGCCTGGACGGTAGCTTTCTTT.